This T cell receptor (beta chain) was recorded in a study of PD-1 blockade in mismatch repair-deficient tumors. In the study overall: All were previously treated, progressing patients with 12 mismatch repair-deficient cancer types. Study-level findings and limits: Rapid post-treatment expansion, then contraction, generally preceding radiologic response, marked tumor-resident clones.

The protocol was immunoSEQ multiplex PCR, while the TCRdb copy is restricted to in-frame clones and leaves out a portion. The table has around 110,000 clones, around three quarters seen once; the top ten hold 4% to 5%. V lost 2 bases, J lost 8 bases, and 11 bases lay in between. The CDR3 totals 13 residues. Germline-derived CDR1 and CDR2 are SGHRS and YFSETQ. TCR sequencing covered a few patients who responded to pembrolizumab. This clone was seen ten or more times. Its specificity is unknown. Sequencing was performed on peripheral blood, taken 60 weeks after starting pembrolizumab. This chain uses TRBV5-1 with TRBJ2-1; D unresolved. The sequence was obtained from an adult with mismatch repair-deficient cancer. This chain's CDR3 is CASSFDWLDEQFF. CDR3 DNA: TGCGCCAGCAGCTTCGACTGGTTAGATGAGCAGTTCTTC.